A selection of T cell receptor beta chains follows, all from one sample in a study of blood T cells in healthy people across ages. From the 5' RACE reads, TCRdb called clonotypes with MiXCR, one entry per CDR3 protein. Here the sample spans about 1,000,000 distinct CDR3 sequences, under 45% being singletons. The specimen was blood. Every receptor here comes from a woman aged 60-75 years in good health. CDR3s include the opening cysteine and the closing phenylalanine or tryptophan. Fields, in order: D gene, V gene, clone size, J gene, CDR3 protein, CDR3 DNA. The D gene is left open where the match is weak. Clone size is shown for a subset of rows, as once, few, many or a class of expanded clone.

D gene: TRBD1; V gene: TRBV11-2; clone size: .; J gene: TRBJ1-1; CDR3 protein: CASSRGDRRRNTEAFF; CDR3 DNA: TGTGCCAGCAGCCGGGGGGACAGACGGCGGAACACTGAAGCTTTCTTT
D gene: .; V gene: TRBV29-1; clone size: .; J gene: TRBJ2-1; CDR3 protein: CSGAGAIGDEQFF; CDR3 DNA: TGCAGCGGTGCCGGTGCTATCGGGGATGAGCAGTTCTTC
D gene: .; V gene: TRBV6-1; clone size: .; J gene: TRBJ1-2; CDR3 protein: CASSDGREAGVFGYTF; CDR3 DNA: TGTGCCAGCAGTGACGGTCGCGAGGCAGGGGTGTTTGGCTACACCTTC
D gene: .; V gene: TRBV10-3; clone size: .; J gene: TRBJ1-5; CDR3 protein: CAIRGGSNQPRHF; CDR3 DNA: TGTGCCATAAGGGGTGGTAGCAATCAGCCCCGGCATTTT
D gene: TRBD1; V gene: TRBV12-3/TRBV12-4; clone size: few; J gene: TRBJ1-2; CDR3 protein: CASSLGTGGIRGYTF; CDR3 DNA: TGTGCCAGCAGTTTAGGGACAGGGGGCATAAGGGGCTACACCTTC
D gene: .; V gene: TRBV9; clone size: .; J gene: TRBJ2-5; CDR3 protein: CASMASGGSETQYF; CDR3 DNA: TGTGCCAGCATGGCATCGGGCGGGTCAGAGACCCAGTACTTC
D gene: .; V gene: TRBV29-1; clone size: few; J gene: TRBJ2-1; CDR3 protein: CSVEERELYNEQFF; CDR3 DNA: TGCAGCGTTGAAGAGAGGGAACTCTACAATGAGCAGTTCTTC
D gene: TRBD2; V gene: TRBV10-3; clone size: .; J gene: TRBJ2-7; CDR3 protein: CAISKLAGAYSYEQYF; CDR3 DNA: TGTGCCATCAGTAAGTTAGCGGGAGCGTACTCCTACGAGCAGTACTTC
D gene: .; V gene: TRBV20-1; clone size: once; J gene: TRBJ2-1; CDR3 protein: CSAKSGLAIYNEQFF; CDR3 DNA: TGCAGTGCTAAGTCCGGTCTAGCAATATACAATGAGCAGTTCTTC
D gene: TRBD2; V gene: TRBV7-9; clone size: .; J gene: TRBJ2-5; CDR3 protein: CASSPTKRGQETQYF; CDR3 DNA: TGTGCTAGCAGCCCTACTAAGCGGGGCCAAGAGACCCAGTACTTC
D gene: .; V gene: TRBV7-3; clone size: .; J gene: TRBJ2-3; CDR3 protein: CASSEDSGLADTQYF; CDR3 DNA: TGTGCCAGCAGCGAAGATAGCGGCCTGGCAGATACGCAGTATTTT
D gene: TRBD1; V gene: TRBV6-2/TRBV6-3; clone size: few; J gene: TRBJ2-5; CDR3 protein: CASRPHRTGAETQYF; CDR3 DNA: TGTGCCAGCAGACCCCATCGGACAGGGGCAGAGACCCAGTACTTC
D gene: .; V gene: TRBV12-5; clone size: .; J gene: TRBJ1-1; CDR3 protein: CASGSPPIDTEAFF; CDR3 DNA: TGTGCTAGTGGCAGTCCCCCTATCGACACTGAAGCTTTCTTT
D gene: TRBD1; V gene: TRBV20-1; clone size: .; J gene: TRBJ2-7; CDR3 protein: CSASPGTAGNEQYF; CDR3 DNA: TGCAGTGCTAGCCCCGGGACAGCCGGCAACGAGCAGTACTTC
D gene: .; V gene: TRBV6-4; clone size: .; J gene: TRBJ1-5; CDR3 protein: CASSEERDTSNCNQPQHF; CDR3 DNA: TGTGCCAGCAGTGAAGAGCGGGACACCTCTAACTGCAATCAGCCCCAGCATTTT
D gene: TRBD2; V gene: TRBV14; clone size: few; J gene: TRBJ2-1; CDR3 protein: CASSHLSGRDYNEQFF; CDR3 DNA: TGTGCCAGCAGCCACCTTAGCGGGAGGGACTACAATGAGCAGTTCTTC
D gene: TRBD1; V gene: TRBV14; clone size: many; J gene: TRBJ2-3; CDR3 protein: CASSPRDRASTDTQYF; CDR3 DNA: TGTGCCAGCAGCCCCCGGGACAGGGCCTCCACAGATACGCAGTATTTT
D gene: .; V gene: TRBV5-1; clone size: few; J gene: TRBJ2-7; CDR3 protein: CASSLGGRAYNEQYF; CDR3 DNA: TGCGCCAGCAGCTTGGGGGGGCGCGCCTACAATGAGCAGTACTTC
D gene: .; V gene: TRBV28; clone size: .; J gene: TRBJ1-4; CDR3 protein: CASSFPGRFEAEKLFF; CDR3 DNA: TGTGCCAGCAGTTTCCCTGGAAGATTTGAAGCTGAAAAACTGTTTTTT
D gene: .; V gene: TRBV27; clone size: .; J gene: TRBJ2-5; CDR3 protein: CASSFSRMGTQYF; CDR3 DNA: TGTGCCAGCAGTTTTTCCCGTATGGGGACCCAGTACTTC
D gene: .; V gene: TRBV12-5; clone size: once; J gene: TRBJ2-7; CDR3 protein: CASGPPGRSHEQYF; CDR3 DNA: TGTGCTAGTGGCCCTCCTGGGAGGTCCCACGAGCAGTACTTC
D gene: .; V gene: TRBV24-1; clone size: .; J gene: TRBJ2-3; CDR3 protein: CATSDSRPGDTQYF; CDR3 DNA: TGTGCCACCAGTGACTCCAGACCAGGAGATACGCAGTATTTT
D gene: .; V gene: TRBV6-1; clone size: many; J gene: TRBJ2-5; CDR3 protein: CASSRQLQETQYF; CDR3 DNA: TGTGCCAGCAGCCGACAGCTTCAAGAGACCCAGTACTTC
D gene: .; V gene: TRBV5-1; clone size: .; J gene: TRBJ2-3; CDR3 protein: CASRMGDTQYF; CDR3 DNA: TGCGCCAGCCGGATGGGAGATACGCAGTATTTT
D gene: .; V gene: TRBV9; clone size: .; J gene: TRBJ2-7; CDR3 protein: CASSERDSWGSYEQYF; CDR3 DNA: TGTGCCAGCAGCGAGAGGGACTCATGGGGCTCCTACGAGCAGTACTTC
D gene: .; V gene: TRBV10-3; clone size: once; J gene: TRBJ1-2; CDR3 protein: CASYGGSNYGYTF; CDR3 DNA: TGTGCCAGCTATGGGGGTTCAAACTATGGCTACACCTTC
D gene: TRBD2; V gene: TRBV6-5; clone size: .; J gene: TRBJ2-5; CDR3 protein: CASSYSASGIETQYF; CDR3 DNA: TGTGCCAGCAGTTACTCAGCTAGCGGGATAGAGACCCAGTACTTC
D gene: .; V gene: TRBV20-1; clone size: .; J gene: TRBJ2-5; CDR3 protein: CSARAGGLKGTQYF; CDR3 DNA: TGCAGTGCTAGGGCCGGGGGTCTAAAAGGGACCCAGTACTTC
D gene: TRBD2; V gene: TRBV7-2; clone size: .; J gene: TRBJ2-7; CDR3 protein: CASSLISSGRRLYEQYF; CDR3 DNA: TGTGCCAGCAGCTTAATTTCTAGCGGGAGGAGGTTGTACGAGCAGTACTTC
D gene: TRBD1; V gene: TRBV13; clone size: .; J gene: TRBJ1-2; CDR3 protein: CASSSGQGSYGYTF; CDR3 DNA: TGTGCCAGCAGCTCGGGACAGGGAAGCTATGGCTACACCTTC
D gene: TRBD2; V gene: TRBV20-1; clone size: .; J gene: TRBJ2-1; CDR3 protein: CSGDLRTSGRWEQFF; CDR3 DNA: TGCAGTGGGGATTTAAGGACTAGCGGGAGATGGGAGCAGTTCTTC
D gene: .; V gene: TRBV7-2; clone size: .; J gene: TRBJ2-1; CDR3 protein: CASSYNLREQFF; CDR3 DNA: TGTGCCAGCAGTTACAACCTGCGGGAGCAGTTCTTC
D gene: .; V gene: TRBV12-3/TRBV12-4; clone size: .; J gene: TRBJ2-2; CDR3 protein: CASSPYNGRELFF; CDR3 DNA: TGTGCCAGCAGTCCCTATAACGGGCGGGAGCTGTTTTTT
D gene: TRBD2; V gene: TRBV10-3; clone size: few; J gene: TRBJ2-7; CDR3 protein: CAISELGGRTYEQYF; CDR3 DNA: TGTGCCATCAGTGAGTTGGGCGGGAGAACCTACGAGCAGTACTTC
D gene: TRBD2; V gene: TRBV20-1; clone size: few; J gene: TRBJ2-1; CDR3 protein: CSASPRRFGRELNEQFF; CDR3 DNA: TGCAGCGCTAGCCCCCGCCGCTTCGGGAGGGAACTCAATGAGCAGTTCTTC
D gene: TRBD2; V gene: TRBV7-2; clone size: .; J gene: TRBJ2-2; CDR3 protein: CASSRTSGTNTGELFF; CDR3 DNA: TGTGCCAGCAGCCGTACTAGCGGGACAAACACCGGGGAGCTGTTTTTT
D gene: .; V gene: TRBV20-1; clone size: few; J gene: TRBJ1-2; CDR3 protein: CGGTVANYGYTF; CDR3 DNA: TGCGGGGGGACGGTAGCTAACTATGGCTACACCTTC
D gene: TRBD1; V gene: TRBV27; clone size: .; J gene: TRBJ2-7; CDR3 protein: CASRTGFEQYF; CDR3 DNA: TGTGCCAGCCGGACAGGGTTCGAGCAGTACTTC
D gene: .; V gene: TRBV29-1; clone size: few; J gene: TRBJ2-7; CDR3 protein: CSAVGGAGKGAYEQYF; CDR3 DNA: TGCAGCGCCGTAGGTGGGGCGGGGAAGGGAGCCTACGAGCAGTACTTC
D gene: TRBD1; V gene: TRBV5-5; clone size: few; J gene: TRBJ2-3; CDR3 protein: CASSPYHRDRIITDTQYF; CDR3 DNA: TGTGCCAGCAGCCCATACCACCGGGACAGGATCATCACAGATACGCAGTATTTT
D gene: .; V gene: TRBV6-1; clone size: .; J gene: TRBJ1-2; CDR3 protein: CASSEGVRNGYTF; CDR3 DNA: TGTGCCAGCAGTGAAGGGGTGAGGAATGGCTACACCTTC
D gene: TRBD1; V gene: TRBV20-1; clone size: .; J gene: TRBJ2-7; CDR3 protein: CSASPGTGGADEQYF; CDR3 DNA: TGCAGTGCTAGCCCCGGGACAGGGGGCGCCGACGAGCAGTACTTC
D gene: .; V gene: TRBV7-8; clone size: .; J gene: TRBJ2-7; CDR3 protein: CASSAPAVGEQYF; CDR3 DNA: TGTGCCAGCAGCGCGCCCGCGGTCGGCGAGCAGTACTTC
D gene: .; V gene: TRBV15; clone size: .; J gene: TRBJ1-5; CDR3 protein: CATSRELGVNQPQHF; CDR3 DNA: TGTGCCACCAGCAGAGAATTAGGGGTGAATCAGCCCCAGCATTTT
D gene: .; V gene: TRBV7-9; clone size: .; J gene: TRBJ1-2; CDR3 protein: CASSLVGAATYGYTF; CDR3 DNA: TGTGCCAGCAGCTTGGTGGGCGCTGCTACCTATGGCTACACCTTC
D gene: .; V gene: TRBV29-1; clone size: many; J gene: TRBJ2-7; CDR3 protein: CSDSRGHTRSSYEQYF; CDR3 DNA: TGCAGCGATTCCCGGGGCCATACCCGAAGCTCCTACGAGCAGTACTTC
D gene: .; V gene: TRBV15; clone size: few; J gene: TRBJ1-1; CDR3 protein: CATSRVGTVMNTEAFF; CDR3 DNA: TGTGCCACCAGCAGAGTGGGGACGGTCATGAACACTGAAGCTTTCTTT
D gene: .; V gene: TRBV5-1; clone size: .; J gene: TRBJ2-5; CDR3 protein: CASSGRVGNEQYF; CDR3 DNA: TGCGCCAGCAGCGGCAGGGTGGGCAATGAGCAGTACTTC